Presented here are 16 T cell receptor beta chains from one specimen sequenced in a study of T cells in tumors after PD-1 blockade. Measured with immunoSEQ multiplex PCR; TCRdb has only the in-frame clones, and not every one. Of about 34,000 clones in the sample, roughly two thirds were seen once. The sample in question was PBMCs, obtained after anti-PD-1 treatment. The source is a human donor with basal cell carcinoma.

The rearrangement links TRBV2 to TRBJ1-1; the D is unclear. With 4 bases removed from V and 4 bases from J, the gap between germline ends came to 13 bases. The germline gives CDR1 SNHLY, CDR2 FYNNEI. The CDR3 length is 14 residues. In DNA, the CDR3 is TGTGCCAGCAGTGGCCGTCGGGGTCTCACTGAAGCTTTCTTT. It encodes CASSGRRGLTEAFF.

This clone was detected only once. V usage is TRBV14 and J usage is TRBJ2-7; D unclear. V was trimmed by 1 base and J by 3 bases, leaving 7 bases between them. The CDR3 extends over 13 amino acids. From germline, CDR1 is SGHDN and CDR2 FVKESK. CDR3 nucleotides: TGTGCCAGCAGCCAAGGCCTTAGCTACGAGCAGTACTTC. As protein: CASSQGLSYEQYF.

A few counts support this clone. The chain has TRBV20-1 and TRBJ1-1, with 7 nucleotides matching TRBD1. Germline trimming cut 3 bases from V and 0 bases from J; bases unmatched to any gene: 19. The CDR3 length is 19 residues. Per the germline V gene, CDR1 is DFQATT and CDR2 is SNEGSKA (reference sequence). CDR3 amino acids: CSASWAGRGNPRLNTEAFF. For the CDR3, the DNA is TGCAGTGCTAGTTGGGCGGGCAGGGGGAATCCGAGATTGAACACTGAAGCTTTCTTT.

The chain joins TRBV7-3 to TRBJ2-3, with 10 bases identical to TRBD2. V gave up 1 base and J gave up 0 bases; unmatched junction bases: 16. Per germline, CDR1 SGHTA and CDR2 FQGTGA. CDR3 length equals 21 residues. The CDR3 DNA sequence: TGTGCCAGCAGCTTAAAAGGCGGCCTAGCGGGGGCCTACGAAAGCACAGATACGCAGTATTTT. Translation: CASSLKGGLAGAYESTDTQYF.

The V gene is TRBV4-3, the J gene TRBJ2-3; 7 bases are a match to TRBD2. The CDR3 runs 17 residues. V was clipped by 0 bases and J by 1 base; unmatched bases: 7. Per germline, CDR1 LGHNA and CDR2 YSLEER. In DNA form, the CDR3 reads TGCGCCAGCAGCCAAGAGGCCCTAGCGGCCGGCACAGATACGCAGTATTTT. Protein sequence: CASSQEALAAGTDTQYF.

The CDR3 region has the DNA TGTGCCAGCAGCGGAGGACAGGGCGTCTACGAGCAGTACTTC. Translation gives CASSGGQGVYEQYF. J is TRBJ2-7 and V is TRBV2; TRBD1 agrees at 8 bases. After removal of 6 bases from V and 3 bases from J, the junction contained 7 bases not matched to a gene. This CDR3 comprises 14 residues. Germline CDR1 SNHLY, CDR2 FYNNEI. Looking up the rest from reference TRBV2 and TRBJ2-7 gives the full variable domain: EPEVTQTPSHQVTQMGQEVILRCVPISNHLYFYWYRQILGQKVEFLVSFYNNEISEKSEIFDDQFSVERPDGSNFTLKIRSTKLEDSAMYFCASSGGQGVYEQYFGPGTRLTVT.

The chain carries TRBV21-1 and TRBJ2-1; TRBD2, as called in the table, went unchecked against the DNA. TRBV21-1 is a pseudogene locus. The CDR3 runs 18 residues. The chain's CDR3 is CASSIGTSGTPAWNEQFF. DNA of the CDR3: TGTGCCAGCAGCATCGGGACTAGCGGGACCCCGGCCTGGAATGAGCAGTTCTTC.

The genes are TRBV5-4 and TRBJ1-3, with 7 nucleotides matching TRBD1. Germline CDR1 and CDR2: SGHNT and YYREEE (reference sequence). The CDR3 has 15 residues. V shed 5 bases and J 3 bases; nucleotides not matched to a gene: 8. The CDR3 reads CASSREGAFGNTIYF. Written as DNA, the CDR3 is TGTGCCAGCAGTCGGGAGGGGGCGTTTGGAAACACCATATATTTT.

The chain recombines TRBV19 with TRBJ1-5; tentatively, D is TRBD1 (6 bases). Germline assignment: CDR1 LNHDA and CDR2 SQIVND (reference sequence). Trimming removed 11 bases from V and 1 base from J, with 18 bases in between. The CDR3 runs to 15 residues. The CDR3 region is CAWGGAWWSNQPQHF. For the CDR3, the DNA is TGTGCCTGGGGGGGGGCCTGGTGGAGCAATCAGCCCCAGCATTTT.

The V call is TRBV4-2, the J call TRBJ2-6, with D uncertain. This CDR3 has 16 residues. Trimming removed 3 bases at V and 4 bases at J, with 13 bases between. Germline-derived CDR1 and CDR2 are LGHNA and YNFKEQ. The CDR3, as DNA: TGTGCCAGCAGCCACCCGCAGGCTGCCGGGGCCAACGTCCTGACTTTC. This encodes CASSHPQAAGANVLTF.

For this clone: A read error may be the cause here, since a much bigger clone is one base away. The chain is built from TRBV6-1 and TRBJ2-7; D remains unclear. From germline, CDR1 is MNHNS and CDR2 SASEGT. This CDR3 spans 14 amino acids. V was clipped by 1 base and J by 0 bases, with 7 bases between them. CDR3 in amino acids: CASSEGWGSYEQYF. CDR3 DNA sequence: TGTGCCAGCAGTGAAGGGTGGGGCTCCTACGAGCAGTACTTC.

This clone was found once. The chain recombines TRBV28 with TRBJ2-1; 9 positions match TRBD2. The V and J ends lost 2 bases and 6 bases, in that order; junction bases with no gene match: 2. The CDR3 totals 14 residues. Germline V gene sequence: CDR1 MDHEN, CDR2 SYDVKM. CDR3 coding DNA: TGTGCCAGCAGTTTAGCGGGAGGGCCCAATGAGCAGTTCTTC. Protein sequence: CASSLAGGPNEQFF.

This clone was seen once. The CDR3: CASSPDRAHYNEQFF. The CDR3 nucleotides are TGTGCCAGCAGTCCGGACAGGGCCCATTACAATGAGCAGTTCTTC. The genes are TRBV3-1 (or the pseudogene TRBV3-2) and TRBJ2-1; the match to TRBD1 covers 8 bases. The V and J ends lost 6 bases and 4 bases, in that order; junction bases with no gene match: 8. This CDR3 contains 15 residues. CDR1 and CDR2 (germline): LGHDT, YNNKEL (reference sequence).

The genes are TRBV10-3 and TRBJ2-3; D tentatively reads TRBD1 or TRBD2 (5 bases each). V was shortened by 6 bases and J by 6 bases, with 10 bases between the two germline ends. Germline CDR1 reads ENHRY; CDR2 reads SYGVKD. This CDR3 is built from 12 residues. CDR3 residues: CAISRDRDTQYF. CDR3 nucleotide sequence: TGTGCCATCAGCCGGGACCGCGATACGCAGTATTTT.

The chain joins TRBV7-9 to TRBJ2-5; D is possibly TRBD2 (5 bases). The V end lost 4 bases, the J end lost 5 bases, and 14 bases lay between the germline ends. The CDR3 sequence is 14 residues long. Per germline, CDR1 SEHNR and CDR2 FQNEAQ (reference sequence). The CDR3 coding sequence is TGTGCCAGCAGCTCCGAACTGCGAGGGGAGACCCAGTACTTC. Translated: CASSSELRGETQYF.

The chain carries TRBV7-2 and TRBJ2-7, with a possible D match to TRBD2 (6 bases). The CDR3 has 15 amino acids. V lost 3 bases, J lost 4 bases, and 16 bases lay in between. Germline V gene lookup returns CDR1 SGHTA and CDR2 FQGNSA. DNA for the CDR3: TGTGCCAGCAGCTTCCCAGGGAAAGCGGGTTACGAGCAGTACTTC. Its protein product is CASSFPGKAGYEQYF.